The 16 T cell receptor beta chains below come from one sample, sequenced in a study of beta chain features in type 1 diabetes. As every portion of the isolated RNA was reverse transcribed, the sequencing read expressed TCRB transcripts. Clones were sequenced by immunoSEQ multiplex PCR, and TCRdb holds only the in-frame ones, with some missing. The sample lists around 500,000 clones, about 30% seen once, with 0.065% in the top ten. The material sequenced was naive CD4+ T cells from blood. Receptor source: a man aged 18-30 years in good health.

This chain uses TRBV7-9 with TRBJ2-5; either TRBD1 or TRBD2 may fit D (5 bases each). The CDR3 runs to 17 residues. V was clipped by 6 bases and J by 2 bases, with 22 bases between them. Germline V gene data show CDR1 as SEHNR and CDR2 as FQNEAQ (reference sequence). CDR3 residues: CASSPTWGRKAQETQYF. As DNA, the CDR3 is TGTGCCAGCAGTCCCACGTGGGGGAGAAAGGCGCAAGAGACCCAGTACTTC.

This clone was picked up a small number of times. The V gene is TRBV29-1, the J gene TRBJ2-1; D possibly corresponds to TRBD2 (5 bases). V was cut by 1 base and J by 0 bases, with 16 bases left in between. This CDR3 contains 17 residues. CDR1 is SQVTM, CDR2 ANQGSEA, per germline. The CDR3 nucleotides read TGCAGCGTTGAAGGACCACTAGGCTACCCCTCCTACAATGAGCAGTTCTTC. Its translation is CSVEGPLGYPSYNEQFF.

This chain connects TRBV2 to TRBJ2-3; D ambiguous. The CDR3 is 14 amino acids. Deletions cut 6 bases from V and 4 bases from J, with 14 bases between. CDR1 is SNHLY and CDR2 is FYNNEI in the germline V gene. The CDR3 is CASSYGPASDTQYF. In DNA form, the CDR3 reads TGTGCCAGCAGCTATGGGCCAGCGTCAGATACGCAGTATTTT.

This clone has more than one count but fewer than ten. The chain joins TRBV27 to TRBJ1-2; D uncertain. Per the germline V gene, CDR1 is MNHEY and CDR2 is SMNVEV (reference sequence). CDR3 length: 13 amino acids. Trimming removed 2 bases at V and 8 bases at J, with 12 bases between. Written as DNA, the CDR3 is TGTGCCAGCAGTTTAGTCGGAATGGGGGGCTACACCTTC. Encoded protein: CASSLVGMGGYTF.

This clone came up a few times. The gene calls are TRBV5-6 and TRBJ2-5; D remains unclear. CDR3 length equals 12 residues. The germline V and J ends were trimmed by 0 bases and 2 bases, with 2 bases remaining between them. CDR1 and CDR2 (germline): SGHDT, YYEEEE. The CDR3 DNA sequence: TGTGCCAGCAGCTTGGAGCAAGAGACCCAGTACTTC. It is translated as CASSLEQETQYF. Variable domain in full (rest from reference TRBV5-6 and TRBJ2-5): DAGVTQSPTHLIKTRGQQVTLRCSPKSGHDTVSWYQQALGQGPQFIFQYYEEEERQRGNFPDRFSGHQFPNYSSELNVNALLLGDSALYLCASSLEQETQYFGPGTRLLVL.

For the CDR3, the DNA is TGTGCCATAAGGGACTTAGTATGGAACACTGAAGCTTTCTTT. This encodes CAIRDLVWNTEAFF. V and J are TRBV10-3 and TRBJ1-1; the D gene is possibly TRBD1 (5 bases). V lost 9 bases and J 1 base, leaving 15 bases between the germline ends. The germline V gene encodes CDR1 ENHRY and CDR2 SYGVKD. The CDR3 extends over 14 amino acids.

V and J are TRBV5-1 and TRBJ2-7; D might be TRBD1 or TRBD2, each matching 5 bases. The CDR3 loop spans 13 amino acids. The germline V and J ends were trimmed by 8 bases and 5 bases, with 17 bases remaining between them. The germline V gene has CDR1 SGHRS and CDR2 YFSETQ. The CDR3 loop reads CASAGTPYDEQYF. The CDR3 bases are TGCGCCAGTGCCGGGACGCCATATGACGAGCAGTACTTC. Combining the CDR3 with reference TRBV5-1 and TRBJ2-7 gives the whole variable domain KAGVTQTPRYLIKTRGQQVTLSCSPISGHRSVSWYQQTPGQGLQFLFEYFSETQRNKGNFPGRFSGRQFSNSRSEMNVSTLELGDSALYLCASAGTPYDEQYFGPGTRLTVT.

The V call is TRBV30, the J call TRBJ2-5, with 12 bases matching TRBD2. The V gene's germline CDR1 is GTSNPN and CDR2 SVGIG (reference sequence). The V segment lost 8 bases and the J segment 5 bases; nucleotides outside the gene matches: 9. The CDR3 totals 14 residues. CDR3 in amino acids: CAQTTSGSHETQYF. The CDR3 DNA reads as TGTGCCCAGACGACTAGCGGGAGCCACGAGACCCAGTACTTC.

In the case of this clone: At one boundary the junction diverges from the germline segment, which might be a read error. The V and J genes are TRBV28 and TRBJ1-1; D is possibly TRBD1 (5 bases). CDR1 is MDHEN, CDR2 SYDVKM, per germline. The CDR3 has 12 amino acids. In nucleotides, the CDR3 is TGTGCCAGCCAGACATCAGGGACTGGAGCTTTCTTT. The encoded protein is CASQTSGTGAFF.

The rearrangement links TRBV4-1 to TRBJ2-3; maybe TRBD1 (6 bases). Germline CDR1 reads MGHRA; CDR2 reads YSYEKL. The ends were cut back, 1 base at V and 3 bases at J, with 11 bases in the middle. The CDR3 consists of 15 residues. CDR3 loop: CASSQGRGYTDTQYF. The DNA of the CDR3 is TGCGCCAGCAGCCAAGGCAGGGGATATACAGATACGCAGTATTTT.

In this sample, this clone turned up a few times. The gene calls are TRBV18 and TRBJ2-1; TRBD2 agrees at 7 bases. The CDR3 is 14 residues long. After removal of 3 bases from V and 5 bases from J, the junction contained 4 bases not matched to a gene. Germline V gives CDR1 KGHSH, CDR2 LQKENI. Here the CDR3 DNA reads TGTGCCAGCTCACCTACTAGCGAAGACAATGAGCAGTTCTTC. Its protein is CASSPTSEDNEQFF.

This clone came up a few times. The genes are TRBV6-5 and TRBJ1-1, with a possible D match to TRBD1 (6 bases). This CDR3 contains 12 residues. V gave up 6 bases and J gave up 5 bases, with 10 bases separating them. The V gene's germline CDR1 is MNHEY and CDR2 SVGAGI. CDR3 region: CASREGGTEAFF. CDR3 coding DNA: TGTGCCAGCAGAGAGGGGGGGACTGAAGCTTTCTTT.

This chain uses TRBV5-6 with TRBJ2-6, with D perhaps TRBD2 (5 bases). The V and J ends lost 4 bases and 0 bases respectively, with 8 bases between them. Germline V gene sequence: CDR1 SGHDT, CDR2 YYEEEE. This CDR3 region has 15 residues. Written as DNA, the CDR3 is TGTGCCAGCAGCACCGGAGGCTCTGGGGCCAACGTCCTGACTTTC. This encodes CASSTGGSGANVLTF.

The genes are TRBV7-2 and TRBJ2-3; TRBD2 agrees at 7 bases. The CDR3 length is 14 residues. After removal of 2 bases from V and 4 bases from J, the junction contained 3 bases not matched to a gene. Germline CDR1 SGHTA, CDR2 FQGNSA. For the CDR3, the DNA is TGTGCCAGCAGCTTAACGGGAGGATCAGATACGCAGTATTTT. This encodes CASSLTGGSDTQYF.

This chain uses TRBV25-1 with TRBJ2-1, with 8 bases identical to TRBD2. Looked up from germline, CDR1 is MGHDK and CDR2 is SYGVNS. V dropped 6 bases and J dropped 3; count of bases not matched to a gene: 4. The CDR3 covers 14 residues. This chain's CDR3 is CASRRSGGYNEQFF. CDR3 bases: TGTGCCAGCAGGAGGAGCGGGGGCTACAATGAGCAGTTCTTC.

CDR3 DNA: TGCAGCGCGTCTAGCGGATACGAGCAGTACTTC. Amino acids: CSASSGYEQYF. The chain employs TRBV29-1 and TRBJ2-7; 7 nucleotides match TRBD2. The CDR3 runs to 11 residues. CDR1 is SQVTM, CDR2 ANQGSEA, per germline. V shed 7 bases, J shed 4 bases, and the junction held 4 bases outside the gene matches.